The 20 T cell receptor beta chains below come from one sample, sequenced in a study of T cell responses to AZD1222 COVID-19 vaccine. Repertoires were generated with immunoSEQ multiplex PCR, while TCRdb's copy carries only in-frame clones and drops some. The sample lists about 150,000 clones; about 85% were seen once. Source: peripheral blood, taken on day 0 of AZD1222 vaccination. All receptors derive from an adult in good health.

The chain links TRBV5-1 to TRBJ1-1; D not resolved. Trimming shortened V by 0 bases and J by 9 bases, and 18 bases separated the two germline ends. This CDR3 comprises 15 residues. CDR1 SGHRS and CDR2 YFSETQ come from the germline V gene. CDR3 in DNA: TGCGCCAGCAGCTTGGCCTCGACCGCAGCTAATCAAGCTTTCTTT. Its translation is CASSLASTAANQAFF.

The chain links TRBV7-2 to TRBJ2-2; possibly TRBD2 for D (6 bases). The CDR3 loop spans 16 amino acids. Trimming removed 5 bases from V and 6 bases from J, with 19 bases in between. Germline CDR1 SGHTA, CDR2 FQGNSA. DNA of the CDR3: TGTGCCAGCAGCAGGTCGAGGCTAGCGCCCTCCGGGGAGCTGTTTTTT. As protein: CASSRSRLAPSGELFF.

CDR3 sequence (DNA): TGTGCCAGCAGCCGCTTGCGGTTTTACGAGCAGTACTTC. Residues: CASSRLRFYEQYF. V and J are TRBV6-6 and TRBJ2-7; no clear D gene. The V and J ends lost 6 bases and 4 bases respectively, with 13 bases between them. The germline CDR1 and CDR2 sequences are MNHNY and SVGAGI (reference sequence). The CDR3 contains 13 residues.

The V gene is TRBV7-2, the J gene TRBJ1-6, with a weak D call TRBD1 (5 bases). V was cut by 5 bases and J by 7 bases, with 12 bases left in between. The CDR3 is made up of 14 amino acids. Germline lookup yields CDR1 SGHTA and CDR2 FQGNSA. In nucleotides, the CDR3 is TGTGCCAGCAGCACCACGACAGCCAATTCACCCCTCCACTTT. It encodes CASSTTTANSPLHF.

The V and J genes are TRBV19 and TRBJ2-6; D might be TRBD1 or TRBD2, each matching 5 bases. The germline V gene has CDR1 LNHDA and CDR2 SQIVND (reference sequence). The CDR3 spans 19 residues. The ends were cut back, 4 bases at V and 0 bases at J, with 19 bases in the middle. The CDR3: CASSREASGPLSGANVLTF. The CDR3 DNA follows: TGTGCCAGTAGTAGGGAAGCCTCGGGACCGCTCTCTGGGGCCAACGTCCTGACTTTC.

This clone has just one count. This chain uses TRBV7-2 with TRBJ2-3; D possibly uses TRBD1 or TRBD2 (6 bases each). The germline gives CDR1 SGHTA, CDR2 FQGNSA. V was trimmed by 4 bases and J by 0 bases, leaving 14 bases between them. The CDR3 sequence is 16 residues long. The CDR3 region is CASSSVGGTSTDTQYF. The CDR3 DNA reads TGTGCCAGCAGCTCCGTAGGGGGGACTAGCACAGATACGCAGTATTTT.

This sequence joins TRBV5-1 and TRBJ2-2; 9 bases line up with TRBD2. CDR3 length: 15 residues. The V segment lost 7 bases and the J segment 2 bases; nucleotides outside the gene matches: 6. Germline CDR1 SGHRS, CDR2 YFSETQ. The CDR3 loop reads CASQAGGTNTGELFF. In DNA form, the CDR3 reads TGCGCCAGCCAGGCGGGGGGGACCAACACCGGGGAGCTGTTTTTT. Full variable domain (missing parts from reference TRBV5-1 and TRBJ2-2): KAGVTQTPRYLIKTRGQQVTLSCSPISGHRSVSWYQQTPGQGLQFLFEYFSETQRNKGNFPGRFSGRQFSNSRSEMNVSTLELGDSALYLCASQAGGTNTGELFFGEGSRLTVL.

The chain carries TRBV5-4 and TRBJ1-4; 8 bases line up with TRBD1. Germline-derived CDR1 and CDR2 are SGHNT and YYREEE (reference sequence). The CDR3 sequence is 14 residues long. Germline trimming cut 3 bases from V and 8 bases from J; bases unmatched to any gene: 6. Here the CDR3 reads CASSSGGPREKLFF. The CDR3 region has the DNA TGTGCCAGCAGCTCAGGGGGCCCTCGGGAAAAACTGTTTTTT.

The rearrangement links TRBV7-2 to TRBJ2-7; 9 positions agree with TRBD2. Losses at the gene ends were 5 bases for V and 7 bases for J; bases not matched to a gene: 12. This CDR3 is 15 amino acids long. Germline V gene sequence: CDR1 SGHTA, CDR2 FQGNSA. The CDR3, as DNA: TGTGCCAGCAGCCCCAGCGGGGGGCCGGTTCAGGAGCAGTACTTC. As protein: CASSPSGGPVQEQYF.

This chain connects TRBV6-5 to TRBJ1-5; D is possibly TRBD1 (6 bases). Trimming took off 10 bases at V and 0 bases at J, with 16 bases between the two ends. Germline assignment: CDR1 MNHEY and CDR2 SVGAGI. This CDR3 has 15 residues. The CDR3 loop is CATRTERDSNQPQHF. CDR3 DNA sequence: TGTGCCACCCGGACAGAACGCGATAGCAATCAGCCCCAGCATTTT.

The chain combines TRBV18 with TRBJ1-2; D not certain. The CDR3 totals 13 residues. With 0 bases removed from V and 4 bases from J, the gap between germline ends came to 6 bases. Germline V gives CDR1 KGHSH, CDR2 LQKENI. This CDR3 reads CASSPPGGYGYTF. DNA of the CDR3: TGTGCCAGCTCACCACCGGGCGGCTATGGCTACACCTTC.

The chain uses TRBV2 and TRBJ1-5; TRBD1 aligns across 9 bases. The ends lost 6 bases at V and 16 bases at J; junction bases unmatched: 7. This CDR3 region has 11 residues. CDR1 and CDR2 from the germline V gene are SNHLY and FYNNEI. DNA for the CDR3: TGTGCCAGCAGCACCGGGACAGGGAGTCATTTT. Translated: CASSTGTGSHF. Complete variable domain (other parts from reference TRBV2 and TRBJ1-5): EPEVTQTPSHQVTQMGQEVILRCVPISNHLYFYWYRQILGQKVEFLVSFYNNEISEKSEIFDDQFSVERPDGSNFTLKIRSTKLEDSAMYFCASSTGTGSHFGDGTRLSIL.

In DNA, the CDR3 is TGTGCCAGTAGTACCCAGGGGGGTAGCAATCAGCCCCAGCATTTT. Its protein is CASSTQGGSNQPQHF. The chain recombines TRBV19 with TRBJ1-5; 7 bases fit TRBD1. Germline CDR1 is LNHDA and CDR2 is SQIVND (reference sequence). J was trimmed by 0 bases and V by 4 bases; bases with no gene match: 3. The CDR3 loop spans 15 amino acids.

This chain's CDR3 is CASSDHLRTGPQYEQYF. For the CDR3, the DNA is TGTGCCAGCAGTGACCATTTACGGACAGGCCCCCAGTACGAGCAGTACTTC. The chain links TRBV6-1 to TRBJ2-7; 7 bases map to TRBD1. The J segment lost 4 bases and the V segment lost 3 bases, leaving 15 bases of the junction unmatched. Germline V gives CDR1 MNHNS, CDR2 SASEGT. The CDR3 consists of 17 residues.

The J gene is TRBJ1-5, the V gene TRBV3-1 (or the pseudogene TRBV3-2), with D maybe TRBD1 (6 bases). The germline V gene encodes CDR1 LGHDT and CDR2 YNNKEL (reference sequence). The V and J ends lost 5 bases and 3 bases respectively, with 11 bases between them. The CDR3 runs 14 residues. The CDR3 DNA sequence: TGTGCCAGCAGCTCCCGGGACACCAATCAGCCCCAGCATTTT. It encodes CASSSRDTNQPQHF.

The rearrangement joins TRBV7-9 to TRBJ1-2, with TRBD1 as a possible D gene (5 bases). The CDR3 consists of 13 residues. CDR1 SEHNR and CDR2 FQNEAQ come from the germline V gene (reference sequence). Trimming removed 5 bases at V and 7 bases at J, with 14 bases between. This chain's CDR3 is CASSLPGQIGYTF. CDR3 sequence (DNA): TGTGCCAGCAGCCTACCAGGGCAGATTGGCTACACCTTC.

This chain uses TRBV14 with TRBJ1-1; TRBD1 aligns across 11 bases. This CDR3 region has 16 residues. Unmatched junction bases numbered 1, after V lost 1 base and J lost 0 bases. Germline-derived CDR1 and CDR2 are SGHDN and FVKESK. The CDR3 here is CASSQGGQGVNTEAFF. DNA of the CDR3: TGTGCCAGCAGCCAAGGGGGACAGGGGGTGAACACTGAAGCTTTCTTT.

This chain joins TRBV6-5 and TRBJ1-2; tentative D call: TRBD1 (6 bases). Germline CDR1 MNHEY, CDR2 SVGAGI. The CDR3 consists of 15 residues. V was trimmed by 0 bases and J by 8 bases, leaving 16 bases between them. CDR3 bases: TGTGCCAGCAGTTACTCGCGTCAGGGGAAGGTGGGCTACACCTTC. Protein product: CASSYSRQGKVGYTF.

V and J are TRBV12-5 and TRBJ1-5; possible D gene TRBD1, 5 bases. Germline V gene lookup returns CDR1 LGHNT and CDR2 FRNRAP. The V gene lost 7 bases and the J gene lost 9 bases, with 16 bases spanning the gap. The CDR3 runs to 13 residues. The CDR3: CASALANGGPQHF. The CDR3 nucleotides are TGTGCTAGTGCCCTCGCTAATGGGGGGCCCCAGCATTTT.

The chain uses TRBV5-6 and TRBJ1-5, with D possibly being TRBD1 (6 bases). This CDR3 has 14 amino acids. Trimming pared 3 bases from V and 0 bases from J, leaving 7 bases between. Germline V lookup: CDR1 SGHDT, CDR2 YYEEEE. CDR3 sequence: CASSYRDSNQPQHF. The CDR3 DNA reads as TGTGCCAGCAGCTACAGGGATAGCAATCAGCCCCAGCATTTT.